The 10 T cell receptor beta chains below all came from one sample that was sequenced in a study of siplizumab effects on memory and regulatory T cells. Sequencing was performed with immunoSEQ multiplex PCR; in TCRdb, only in-frame clones are kept and a portion is missing. The sample shows more than 85,000 clones, about 90% of them seen only once. The source material was CD4+ T cells sorted from blood. The source is a human donor in good health.

This CDR3 is CASTLPGTGSGQHF. CDR3 DNA sequence: TGTGCCAGTACCCTCCCCGGGACGGGTTCAGGCCAGCATTTT. The chain joins TRBV19 to TRBJ1-5; D is possibly TRBD1 (5 bases). Germline V CDR1 and CDR2: LNHDA, SQIVND (reference sequence). Trimming cost V 7 bases and J 12 bases, with 22 bases left between them. The CDR3 has 14 amino acids.

The chain combines TRBV7-2 with TRBJ2-5, with 8 nucleotides matching TRBD2. V trimming: 5 bases; J trimming: 1 base; junction bases outside the gene matches: 6. Germline lookup yields CDR1 SGHTA and CDR2 FQGNSA. The CDR3 runs 15 residues. In DNA form, the CDR3 reads TGTGCCAGCAGCATCATGCGGGGGGTCCAAGAGACCCAGTACTTC. Amino acids: CASSIMRGVQETQYF.

The V call is TRBV2, the J call TRBJ1-4; D remains unclear. V lost 8 bases, J lost 4 bases, and 8 bases lay in between. CDR3 length equals 12 residues. Germline V gene lookup returns CDR1 SNHLY and CDR2 FYNNEI. The CDR3 nucleotides read TGTGCCAGCCGGGTGTATAATGAAAAACTGTTTTTT. Its protein product is CASRVYNEKLFF.

This chain uses TRBV19 with TRBJ1-5, with TRBD1 identical over 8 bases. Germline CDR1 reads LNHDA; CDR2 reads SQIVND (reference sequence). This CDR3 spans 16 amino acids. Trimming at V came to 11 bases and at J to 4 bases, leaving 16 bases not matched to a gene. As DNA, the CDR3 is TGTGCCGTGGGGGGCAGGGGGCTTTCAGGGAATCAGCCCCAGCATTTT. Translating gives CAVGGRGLSGNQPQHF.

This clone was picked up one time. The chain couples TRBV5-6 to TRBJ1-1; D is unclear. V lost 1 base, J lost 0 bases, and 10 bases lay in between. Per germline, CDR1 SGHDT and CDR2 YYEEEE. CDR3 length: 15 residues. CDR3 residues: CASSLYERMNTEAFF. The CDR3 region has the DNA TGTGCCAGCAGCTTGTACGAGAGGATGAACACTGAAGCTTTCTTT.

V and J are TRBV9 and TRBJ1-1; weak D call: TRBD1 (5 bases). Germline V CDR1 and CDR2: SGDLS, YYNGEE. Trimming cost V 1 base and J 0 bases, with 13 bases left between them. This CDR3 comprises 16 residues. CDR3 bases: TGTGCCAGCAGCGTAACCCCGACAGTGTTGAACACTGAAGCTTTCTTT. Translation gives CASSVTPTVLNTEAFF.

The rearrangement links TRBV2 to TRBJ2-5, with 8 bases lining up with TRBD2. Trimming cost V 8 bases and J 4 bases; bases outside gene matches: 12. The germline gives CDR1 SNHLY, CDR2 FYNNEI. The CDR3 totals 15 residues. The CDR3 DNA sequence: TGTGCCAGCGGGGGGACCAGCGGGAGATCAGAGACCCAGTACTTC. Its protein product is CASGGTSGRSETQYF.

The chain recombines TRBV5-8 with TRBJ2-3; D unresolved. CDR3 size: 10 residues. Per the germline V gene, CDR1 is SGHTS and CDR2 is YDEGEE. Trimming stripped 0 bases from V and 8 bases from J, with 1 base between. The CDR3, as DNA: TGTGCCAGCAGCTTGGCTACGCAGTATTTT. Amino acids: CASSLATQYF.

The genes are TRBV28 and TRBJ1-1; possibly TRBD1 for D (6 bases). Trimming shortened V by 2 bases and J by 0 bases, and 19 bases separated the two germline ends. Per germline, CDR1 MDHEN and CDR2 SYDVKM. The CDR3 has 18 residues. CDR3 residues: CASSLGTTQGSMNTEAFF. In nucleotides, the CDR3 is TGTGCCAGCAGTTTAGGGACCACACAGGGTTCGATGAACACTGAAGCTTTCTTT.

V gene TRBV21-1 combines with J gene TRBJ1-5; the table's TRBD1 call for D was not verified on the DNA. TRBV21-1 is a documented pseudogene. The CDR3 is made up of 20 amino acids. CDR3 bases: TGTGCCAGCAGCAAAACACAGGGTATTAGCCGGACAGATAGCAATCAGCCCCAGCATTTT. It yields the protein CASSKTQGISRTDSNQPQHF.